The entry below describes one TCR beta chain. Germline CDR1 and CDR2: SGHRS and YFSETQ. The CDR3 is made up of 14 amino acids. Trimming cost V 0 bases and J 3 bases, with 9 bases left between them. This entry belongs to a study of OX40 agonist ivuxolimab in advanced cancers. This table comes from immunoSEQ multiplex PCR, and its TCRdb copy is limited to in-frame clones, with some not included. The repertoire holds 77,000 or so clones, just under 80% seen once, with approximately 5.3% in the top ten. This clonotype was obtained from an adult with an advanced solid tumor such as melanoma, head and neck, liver or kidney cancer. The sequences come from CD4+ or CD8+ T cells sorted from blood, collected in a trial of the OX40 agonist ivuxolimab. This sequence joins TRBV5-1 and TRBJ2-5; D uncertain. CDR3 DNA sequence: TGCGCCAGCAGCTTGGGACCTACAGAAGAGACCCAGTACTTC. Its translation: CASSLGPTEETQYF.